The TCR beta chain described here comes from a study of CD8 T cells in Susac syndrome. The ends lost 3 bases at V and 4 bases at J; junction bases unmatched: 10. The germline V gene encodes CDR1 MGHRA and CDR2 YSYEKL. There are 16 residues in the CDR3. When the RNA was reverse transcribed, random hexamers were used with an input of roughly 0.5 to 1 ug. TCRdb independently ran MiXCR on the immunoSEQ multiplex PCR reads; one entry per CDR3 protein. Of some 96,000 distinct CDR3 sequences in the sample, roughly 96% are singletons; the top ten hold 0.3% to 0.35%. Sequencing was done on a sample of CD8+ T cells from PBMCs. The sequence came from a human donor with Susac syndrome. The chain uses TRBV4-1 and TRBJ2-3; 7 nucleotides align to TRBD1. CDR3 in amino acids: CASSHPQTGLPDTQYF. The CDR3 DNA is TGCGCCAGCAGCCACCCGCAGACAGGGCTACCAGATACGCAGTATTTT.